Below, one T cell receptor (beta chain) is given with its context. This receptor's antigen is unknown. Qualities for individual bases were not recorded, and no much larger clone is one base off. Other DNA variants within this sample encode the same CDR3. The sample comes from a study of control samples from healthy donors and cancer patients (dated by TCRdb to the early 2020s). Receptor amplification or capture employed the immunoSEQ multiplex PCR assay. Here the immuneACCESS table is served through TCRdb, limited to in-frame sequences with V and J called. Missing clones are a known gap in these copies; in checked studies unresolved V genes cover under half, and the rest lacks a known reason. The sample table lists under 200,000 clones, over 95% of them with a count of one. The top ten constitute approximately 1% of the sample. The sequence was obtained from a woman aged 25 to 45 in good health. The source material was blood.

The nucleotides read TGTGCCAGCAGCTTAGCTAGCACAGATACGCAGTATTTT. This gives the protein CASSLASTDTQYF. This receptor chain uses TRBV7-9 and TRBJ2-3; the D gene lacks a confident call. Taken from the germline V gene (reference sequence), the CDR1 and CDR2 loops are SEHNR and FQNEAQ. V was cut back by 0 bases and J by 0 bases, leaving a gap of 1 base between them. The CDR3 sequence holds 13 residues, the cysteine and phenylalanine included. Kept here is only the CDR3 DNA, which spans 39 bases and is read in frame from base 1.